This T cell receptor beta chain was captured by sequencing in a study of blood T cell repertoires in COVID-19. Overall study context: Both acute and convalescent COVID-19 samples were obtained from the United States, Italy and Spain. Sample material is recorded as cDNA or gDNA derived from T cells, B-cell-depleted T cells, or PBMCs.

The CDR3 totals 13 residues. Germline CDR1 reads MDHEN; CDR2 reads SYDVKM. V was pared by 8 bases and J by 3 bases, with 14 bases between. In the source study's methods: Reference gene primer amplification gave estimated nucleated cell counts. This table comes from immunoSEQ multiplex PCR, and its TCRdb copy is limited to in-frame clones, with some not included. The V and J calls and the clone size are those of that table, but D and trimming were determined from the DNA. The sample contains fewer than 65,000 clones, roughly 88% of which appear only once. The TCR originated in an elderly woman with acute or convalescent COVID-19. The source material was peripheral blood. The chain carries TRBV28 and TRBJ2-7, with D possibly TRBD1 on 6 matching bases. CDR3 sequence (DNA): TGTGCCAGCGTGGCAGGGGTCGGCTACGAGCAGTACTTC. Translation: CASVAGVGYEQYF.